The clone carrying this T cell receptor beta chain has a handful of counts. Its antigen is undetermined. The CDR3 sequence is 14 residues long. V dropped 3 bases and J dropped 3; count of bases not matched to a gene: 4. Looked up from germline, CDR1 is MDHEN and CDR2 is SYDVKM. These data are taken from a study of beta chain features in type 1 diabetes. Overall study findings and caveats: Sequencing of cDNA might inflate the share of cells that strongly express TCR. Fewer junction insertions and more nucleotide deletions appeared in type 1 diabetes patients. Moderate yet significant TCRB CDR3 shortening was seen in Type 1 diabetes patients in all four CD4+ subsets.

The isolated RNA, all of it, was reverse transcribed, so expressed TCRB transcripts were what got sequenced. Average reads for naive, central memory and regulatory T cell samples were roughly 3.4 million. Using immunoSEQ multiplex PCR, the repertoire was profiled, and TCRdb retains in-frame clones only, with some absent. This repertoire shows about 650,000 clones, over 10% found once; its top ten account for more than 0.095%. Per donor, one heparinised blood draw averaged about 110 mL. Sequenced: naive CD4+ T cells from blood. The chain is built from TRBV28 and TRBJ1-2, with 7 bases lining up with TRBD1. This sequence originates from a man aged 25-40 years with type 1 diabetes. CDR3 nucleotide sequence: TGTGCCAGCAGTTTCCCGACAGGGTACTATGGCTACACCTTC. Its protein product is CASSFPTGYYGYTF.